This T cell receptor beta chain was retrieved from a study of beta chain features in type 1 diabetes. Study at large: The patients were much like the healthy donors in age, gender and cell yields. Study-wide results and caveats: Significant though moderate, a shortening of TCRB CDR3s appeared in all four CD4+ subsets of Type 1 diabetes patients.

Germline V gives CDR1 SQVTM, CDR2 ANQGSEA. The CDR3 extends over 12 amino acids. The V end was cut by 7 bases, the J end by 7 bases, with 13 bases between. With regard to this clone: No antigen is known for it.

Sequencing targeted expressed TCRB transcripts, as all isolated RNA had been reverse transcribed. There were millions of reads on average in the naive, central memory and regulatory T cell samples. Only in-frame clones appear in the TCRdb table, and some are missing; sequencing was by immunoSEQ multiplex PCR. The sample holds under 300,000 clones; around a quarter are singletons and the top ten take 3.5% to 4%. This chain joins TRBV29-1 and TRBJ1-4; D ambiguous. This TCR came from a man aged 30 to 45 in good health. The sample was central memory CD4+ T cells from blood. CDR3 in amino acids: CSASGGGEKLFF. The DNA of the CDR3 is TGCAGCGCCAGTGGTGGTGGTGAAAAACTGTTTTTT.